This record looks at one TCR beta chain sequence and its context. Original processing notes: Estimation of nucleated cell counts relied on the amplification of reference gene primers. Method: immunoSEQ multiplex PCR; TCRdb's copy keeps in-frame clones and lacks some. That table is the source of V, J and clone size, and D and trimming were worked out from the DNA. Of some 300,000 clones in the sample, around 92% are singletons; the top ten hold about 9.4%. Recruits, aged about 18 to 89 years, lived in about two dozen US areas. Cohort 3 recovery required two negative PCRs, clearance, or symptom resolution. This specimen belongs to a study of blood T cell repertoires in COVID-19. At the level of the study: Whether acute or convalescent, the COVID-19 samples came from the United States, Italy and Spain.

The ends lost 0 bases at V and 6 bases at J; junction bases unmatched: 3. Looked up from germline, CDR1 is SGHTA and CDR2 is FQGNSA. CDR3 length: 15 residues. Sequencing was carried out using PBMCs or T cells enriched from blood (not recorded which). V is TRBV7-2 and J is TRBJ2-2; TRBD2 agrees at 8 bases. The clonotype originates from a woman aged 25 to 39 who had recovered from COVID-19. As DNA, the CDR3 is TGTGCCAGCAGCTTAGCGCCCGGGAGGGCCGGGGAGCTGTTTTTT. Protein sequence: CASSLAPGRAGELFF.